This is a list of T cell receptor beta chains from one sample in a study of T cell repertoires in cytomegalovirus infection. TCRdb re-called the reads with MiXCR, one entry per CDR3 protein. Of 310,000 or so distinct CDR3 sequences listed, 9.6% are singletons. What was sequenced was PBMCs. The receptors were sampled from a human donor in good health (CMV status not recorded). Some clones in this sample may be carry-over from other donors' samples. The CDR3 runs from the conserved cysteine through the conserved F or W. The D gene is left open where the match is weak. Size tells how often a clone was seen (once, few, many) or the class of an expanded clone, and some rows leave it out.

TRBD1	many	TRBV6-1	TRBJ1-2	TGTGCCAGCAGCGGGAAGGGACAGGGTCTTTCGGGCTACACCTTC	CASSGKGQGLSGYTF
.	many	TRBV7-2	TRBJ1-5	TGTGCCAGCAGCTTAGGCCGCCCGACTAGCAATCAGCCCCAGCATTTT	CASSLGRPTSNQPQHF
.	few	TRBV7-2	TRBJ1-1	TGTGCCAGCAGCTATTTGAACACTGAAGCTTTCTTT	CASSYLNTEAFF
.	many	TRBV6-5	TRBJ2-1	TGTGCCAGCAGTTACGGCGACTCTCCCCCCGCCACCTCCTACAATGAGCAGTTCTTC	CASSYGDSPPATSYNEQFF
.	many	TRBV12-3/TRBV12-4	TRBJ1-5	TGTGCCAGCAGGTTAAGGGACGATCAGCCCCAGCATTTT	CASRLRDDQPQHF
TRBD1	few	TRBV20-1	TRBJ1-5	TGCAGTGCTAGGTCGGACAGGGGAAGGAATCAGCCCCAGCATTTT	CSARSDRGRNQPQHF
TRBD1	.	TRBV20-1	TRBJ2-7	TGCAGTGCTAGGAAGGGGACAGGGTCCTACGAGCAGTACTTC	CSARKGTGSYEQYF
TRBD1	many	TRBV5-6	TRBJ2-3	TGTGCCAGCAGCCTGAGGGACAGGGTAACAGATACGCAGTATTTT	CASSLRDRVTDTQYF
.	.	TRBV5-1	TRBJ2-3	TGCGCCAGCAGCTTGGTAGGCGCCGGGGATACGCAGTATTTT	CASSLVGAGDTQYF
.	.	TRBV29-1	TRBJ1-2	TGCAGCGTTGAAGATAGAAGCGGGCCATCCTATGGCTACACCTTC	CSVEDRSGPSYGYTF
.	.	TRBV20-1	TRBJ2-5	TGCAGTGCTAGAGCAGGGGCATGGGAACAAGAGACCCAGTACTTC	CSARAGAWEQETQYF
TRBD1	few	TRBV20-1	TRBJ2-7	TGCAGTGCTAGGGTGACAGGGGGCCCGTCCTACGACGAGCAGTACTTC	CSARVTGGPSYDEQYF
.	many	TRBV10-3	TRBJ2-5	TGTGCCATCAGTGAGTCGACGGATAAAGAGACCCAGTACTTC	CAISESTDKETQYF
.	many	TRBV19	TRBJ1-5	TGTGCCAGTAGTATAATGAGAAGGGGCTTTAAGCAGCCCCAGCATTTT	CASSIMRRGFKQPQHF
TRBD2	.	TRBV13	TRBJ2-4	TGTGCCAGCAGCTCACGGACTAGCGGAAAAAACATTCAGTACTTC	CASSSRTSGKNIQYF
TRBD1	.	TRBV13	TRBJ1-1	TGTGCCAGCAGCTTGAGGGGGCCTCTGAACACTGAAGCTTTCTTT	CASSLRGPLNTEAFF
TRBD1	few	TRBV19	TRBJ2-6	TGTGCCAGTAGTATAACGACAGGGGCTGGGGCCAACGTCCTGACTTTC	CASSITTGAGANVLTF
.	.	TRBV6-5	TRBJ1-5	TGTGCCAGCGGGAAAGGTAGCGGCAATCAGCCCCAGCATTTT	CASGKGSGNQPQHF
TRBD2	many	TRBV20-1	TRBJ2-1	TGCAGTGCTAAAGGCGCGACTAGCGGGGGGCATTCCTACAATGAGCAGTTCTTC	CSAKGATSGGHSYNEQFF
.	many	TRBV7-2	TRBJ1-2	TGTGCCAGCAGCTTAGGCGGGGGTTGGGATGGCTACACCTTC	CASSLGGGWDGYTF
.	many	TRBV20-1	TRBJ1-1	TGCAGTGTTGTTAGTGAGAACACTGAAGCTTTCTTT	CSVVSENTEAFF
.	.	TRBV23-1	TRBJ2-3	TGCGCCAGCAGTCACGCTTCCCCAGATACGCAGTATTTT	CASSHASPDTQYF
TRBD1	many	TRBV29-1	TRBJ2-2	TGCAGCGTTGACAGGGGGCATGGTACCGGGGAGCTGTTTTTT	CSVDRGHGTGELFF
.	many	TRBV3-1	TRBJ2-7	TGTGCCAGCAGCCAAGGGGGCTTAGCCTACGAGCAGTACTTC	CASSQGGLAYEQYF
TRBD1	.	TRBV14	TRBJ2-5	TGTGCCAGCAGCCCGGACAGGGCGGAAGGGGAGACCCAGTACTTC	CASSPDRAEGETQYF
TRBD1	many	TRBV7-2	TRBJ1-5	TGTGCCAGCAGCCTGGACAGGGGAAGCAATCAGCCCCAGCATTTT	CASSLDRGSNQPQHF
.	.	TRBV3-1	TRBJ1-5	TGTGCCAGCGGCCGCGGGGGTGGCGTTCAGCCCCAGCATTTT	CASGRGGGVQPQHF
TRBD2	few	TRBV19	TRBJ2-1	TGTGCCAGTAGTACTCAAAGCGGGAGTTTTGGCTACAATGAGCAGTTCTTC	CASSTQSGSFGYNEQFF
.	few	TRBV28	TRBJ1-1	TGTGCCAGCAGTTTAAGTGGAAGGACTGAAGCTTTCTTT	CASSLSGRTEAFF
TRBD1	.	TRBV29-1	TRBJ2-7	TGCAGCGTTGAAGATCGACAGGGCGAGCAGTACTTC	CSVEDRQGEQYF
.	.	TRBV6-2/TRBV6-3	TRBJ1-5	TGTGCCAGCAGTCGGACCATTAATAGCAATCAGCCCCAGCATTTT	CASSRTINSNQPQHF
.	many	TRBV2	TRBJ2-5	TGTGCCAGTCGCCCAATCGGGGCACATGACCAAGAGACCCAGTACTTC	CASRPIGAHDQETQYF
.	many	TRBV7-9	TRBJ1-1	TGTGCCAGCAGCCCGCACAGGGCCATGAACACTGAAGCTTTCTTT	CASSPHRAMNTEAFF
.	many	TRBV5-1	TRBJ1-1	TGCGCCAGCAGCCCCCAGGGAGGGGACTTCACTGAAGCTTTCTTT	CASSPQGGDFTEAFF
TRBD2	.	TRBV20-1	TRBJ2-1	TGCAGTGCTAGATTGGAGACTAGCCCTGGGAGCAATGAGCAGTTCTTC	CSARLETSPGSNEQFF
.	few	TRBV6-6	TRBJ2-1	TGTGCCAGCAGTTTCAGGGCCTACAATGAGCAGTTCTTC	CASSFRAYNEQFF
.	many	TRBV6-1	TRBJ2-5	TGTGCCAGCAGTGAATCAGGGATAGAGACCCAGTACTTC	CASSESGIETQYF
TRBD1	.	TRBV20-1	TRBJ2-2	TGCAGTGCTAGAGGGGACAGGGGAATCGGGGAGCTGTTTTTT	CSARGDRGIGELFF
TRBD1	many	TRBV11-2	TRBJ2-7	TGTGCCAGCGCGGCCGGGACAGGGGTGTACGAGCAGTACTTC	CASAAGTGVYEQYF
TRBD2	.	TRBV5-1	TRBJ2-1	TGCGCCAGCAGCTTGGTACCCCCACGGACTAGCGGGTTCAATGAGCAGTTCTTC	CASSLVPPRTSGFNEQFF
TRBD1	many	TRBV7-8	TRBJ1-6	TGTGCCAGCAGCCTAAGACAGGGAGGGGATTCACCCCTCCACTTT	CASSLRQGGDSPLHF
.	.	TRBV6-6	TRBJ2-2	TGTGCCAGCAGTTATAAGCTGACCGGGGAGCTGTTTTTT	CASSYKLTGELFF
.	many	TRBV28	TRBJ1-1	TGTGCCACCGTATCGGCGGCAGAGAACACTGAAGCTTTCTTT	CATVSAAENTEAFF
TRBD1	.	TRBV19	TRBJ2-3	TGTGCCAGTACCGCGGACAGGAGCACAGATACGCAGTATTTT	CASTADRSTDTQYF
.	few	TRBV4-2	TRBJ2-3	TGTGCCAGCAGCTACCTCTACGGGGCCGGGGGAGATACGCAGTATTTT	CASSYLYGAGGDTQYF
TRBD1	few	TRBV7-9	TRBJ1-2	TGTGCCAGCAGCTTAGATCAGGGACAGACGCATGGCTACACCTTC	CASSLDQGQTHGYTF
TRBD2	many	TRBV7-2	TRBJ2-3	TGTGCCAGCAGCTTAGAGGGTCGGCGGGGGTTATTCACAGATACGCAGTATTTT	CASSLEGRRGLFTDTQYF
TRBD1	.	TRBV20-1	TRBJ1-1	TGCAGTGCTAGTGCAGGGGGCTGGAACACTGAAGCTTTCTTT	CSASAGGWNTEAFF
TRBD1	.	TRBV14	TRBJ1-2	TGTGCCAGCAGCCAATCTGGGACAGGGTGGTCCTATGGCTACACCTTC	CASSQSGTGWSYGYTF
.	.	TRBV5-1	TRBJ2-7	TGCGCCAGCAGCTCCACCTTCAGCTCCTACGAGCAGTACTTC	CASSSTFSSYEQYF
.	many	TRBV7-2	TRBJ1-2	TGTGCCAGCAGCTTAGATCTAGGGACACGTGGCTACACCTTC	CASSLDLGTRGYTF
TRBD1	.	TRBV20-1	TRBJ1-1	TGCAGTATACAGGGGGTCACTGAAGCTTTCTTT	CSIQGVTEAFF
.	many	TRBV28	TRBJ2-3	TGTGCCAGCGGGACGGACTCTAGCACAGATACGCAGTATTTT	CASGTDSSTDTQYF
.	many	TRBV24-1	TRBJ1-2	TGTGCCACCAGTGATTCCCCCGGGACAAACTATGGCTACACCTTC	CATSDSPGTNYGYTF
TRBD2	.	TRBV5-4	TRBJ2-3	TGTGCCAGCAGATCCGGGACTAATGCGGATACGCAGTATTTT	CASRSGTNADTQYF
TRBD2	.	TRBV27	TRBJ2-5	TGTGCCAGCAGGATTATCGGGGGGGAGACCCAGTACTTC	CASRIIGGETQYF
.	few	TRBV4-1	TRBJ1-1	TGCGCCAGCAGCCAAGTGGAGGGAATACCTGAAGCTTTCTTT	CASSQVEGIPEAFF
.	many	TRBV7-2	TRBJ1-5	TGTGCCAGCAGCCCCCTAGGGCCCAATCAGCCCCAGCATTTT	CASSPLGPNQPQHF
.	.	TRBV29-1	TRBJ1-3	TGCAGCGTCTCCCAAGGCTCTGGAAACACCATATATTTT	CSVSQGSGNTIYF
.	few	TRBV10-3	TRBJ1-1	TGTGCCATCACTCTCGGGCAGAACACTGAAGCTTTCTTT	CAITLGQNTEAFF